A single sample gave rise to the 10 T cell receptor beta chains below, sequenced in a study of blood T cell repertoires in COVID-19. The table came from immunoSEQ multiplex PCR; TCRdb's copy has only in-frame clones and leaves some out. The sample has some 390,000 clones, 80% to 90% seen once. The sample comprised peripheral blood. Source of these receptors: a woman aged 55-69 years with COVID-19, enrolled during active disease.

The chain uses TRBV7-8 and TRBJ1-2; perhaps TRBD1 as D (5 bases). The CDR3 length is 10 residues. Germline V lookup: CDR1 SGHVS, CDR2 FQNEAQ. Written as DNA, the CDR3 is TGTGGATGGGGGGTAGATGGCTACACCTTC. This sequence encodes CGWGVDGYTF.

This clone came up once. The V call is TRBV6-2 or TRBV6-3, the J call TRBJ1-3; D is undetermined. The V gene lost 2 bases and the J gene lost 10 bases, with 9 bases spanning the gap. The CDR3 is 12 amino acids. Germline V gene sequence: CDR1 MNHEY, CDR2 SVGEGT. The CDR3 loop is CASSYAGLTIYF. CDR3 DNA: TGTGCCAGCAGTTACGCGGGGTTAACCATATATTTT.

The chain couples TRBV7-8 to TRBJ1-1, with D perhaps matching TRBD1 (5 bases). V gave up 5 bases and J gave up 7 bases, with 14 bases separating them. Germline CDR1 SGHVS, CDR2 FQNEAQ. This CDR3 is built from 13 residues. CDR3 loop: CASSPGPLLEAFF. The CDR3 DNA reads as TGTGCCAGCAGCCCAGGGCCTCTCCTTGAAGCTTTCTTT. The variable domain in full, with the rest retrieved from reference TRBV7-8 and TRBJ1-1, is GAGVSQSPRYKVAKRGQDVALRCDPISGHVSLFWYQQALGQGPEFLTYFQNEAQLDKSGLPSDRFFAERPEGSVSTLKIQRTQQEDSAVYLCASSPGPLLEAFFGQGTRLTVV.

The V and J genes are TRBV19 and TRBJ1-3, with D perhaps matching TRBD1 (6 bases). The V end lost 6 bases, the J end lost 0 bases, and 12 bases lay between the germline ends. The CDR3 has 15 residues. The germline V gene encodes CDR1 LNHDA and CDR2 SQIVND (reference sequence). The CDR3 nucleotides are TGTGCCAGTAGCGAAGACAGGTCCTCTGGAAACACCATATATTTT. It translates to CASSEDRSSGNTIYF.

The CDR3 sequence: CASSQDDVRGQGNTIYF. CDR3 DNA: TGCGCCAGCAGCCAAGACGATGTACGGGGACAGGGAAACACCATATATTTT. The chain employs TRBV4-1 and TRBJ1-3; 7 nucleotides match TRBD1. Germline CDR1 is MGHRA and CDR2 is YSYEKL. The V segment lost 0 bases and the J segment 4 bases; nucleotides outside the gene matches: 9. This CDR3 spans 17 amino acids.

The chain carries TRBV19 and TRBJ1-4; 8 nucleotides align to TRBD1. Germline CDR1 is LNHDA and CDR2 is SQIVND (reference sequence). The junction had 6 bases not matched to a gene; V was cut back by 4 bases and J by 8 bases. The CDR3 is 14 amino acids. In DNA form, the CDR3 reads TGTGCCAGTAGTAGGGGACAGGTGACGGAAAAACTGTTTTTT. Protein product: CASSRGQVTEKLFF.

This clone came up a few times. The chain employs TRBV19 and TRBJ1-1; D not resolved. The CDR3 has 14 residues. From germline, CDR1 is LNHDA and CDR2 SQIVND (reference sequence). Trimming pared 0 bases from V and 1 base from J, leaving 6 bases between. The CDR3 loop reads CASSIDRRNTEAFF. The CDR3 coding sequence is TGTGCCAGTAGTATAGATAGAAGGAACACTGAAGCTTTCTTT.

V and J are TRBV4-2 and TRBJ1-2; a weak D match, TRBD1 (5 bases). Trimming stripped 1 base from V and 6 bases from J, with 18 bases between. Germline V gives CDR1 LGHNA, CDR2 YNFKEQ. The CDR3 consists of 16 residues. The CDR3 spells CASSQAVRGLEDGYTF. The DNA for the CDR3 is TGTGCCAGCAGCCAAGCTGTTAGGGGCCTCGAAGATGGCTACACCTTC.

This chain uses TRBV10-2 with TRBJ1-2; D unclear. Germline V gene sequence: CDR1 WSHSY, CDR2 SAAADI. Deletions cut 0 bases from V and 4 bases from J, with 12 bases between. The CDR3 has 15 amino acids. The CDR3 DNA is TGCGCCAGCAGTGAGTCGTTAGTAGTAATCTATGGCTACACCTTC. Translating it yields CASSESLVVIYGYTF.

The J gene is TRBJ1-1, the V gene TRBV5-1, with 7 bases aligning to TRBD1. Germline V gene lookup returns CDR1 SGHRS and CDR2 YFSETQ. After removal of 4 bases from V and 5 bases from J, the junction contained 14 bases not matched to a gene. This CDR3 is built from 16 residues. In nucleotides, the CDR3 is TGCGCCAGCAGCCCGTCGGTGAGGGGGCCGAGTACTGAAGCTTTCTTT. Its protein product is CASSPSVRGPSTEAFF.